This T cell receptor (beta chain) was sequenced in a study of OX40 agonist ivuxolimab in advanced cancers. In the study overall: Dose-escalation patients' cancers were hepatocellular carcinoma, melanoma, renal cell or head and neck cancer. Partial responses, seen in three patients, involved one hepatocellular carcinoma and two cutaneous melanomas. From 23 to 79 years was the age range, with a mean of about 54 years, and 65% to 90% were male.

As regards this clone: The antigen remains undetermined.

From germline, CDR1 is MGHRA and CDR2 YSYEKL. CDR3 length equals 14 residues. V lost 3 bases to trimming and J lost 0 bases, with 3 bases between them. The method was immunoSEQ multiplex PCR; TCRdb's version includes in-frame clones alone and lacks a portion of them. The table lists roughly 56,000 clones, 86% of them singletons, with 2% to 3% in the top ten. Study-wide points: With doses of 0.1 to 3.0 mg/kg, CD4+ and CD8+ blood T cells had undergone clonal expansion by week 6.

The TCR comes from an adult with an advanced solid tumor such as melanoma, head and neck, liver or kidney cancer. This chain connects TRBV4-1 to TRBJ2-6; D ambiguous. Sequenced material: CD4+ or CD8+ T cells sorted from blood, taken in a trial of the OX40 agonist ivuxolimab. Here the CDR3 reads CASSHASGANVLTF. CDR3 nucleotides: TGCGCCAGCAGCCACGCCTCTGGGGCCAACGTCCTGACTTTC.